This T cell receptor beta chain was documented in a study of cytomegalovirus exposure and HLA in healthy donors. A note on this clone: Its cognate antigen is unknown.

Study-wide points: The authors considered a cluster of highly shared sequence variants likely to be a sequencing artifact. Cytomegalovirus association was listed for 164 TCR beta chains. A later analysis associated 16,000 or so TCR beta sequences with HLA alleles at a 0.05 false discovery rate. Confirmation was obtained in vitro that a few CMV-associated chains are specific for CMV antigens.

The study ran its PCR with 60 Vbeta and 13 Jbeta primers. Using immunoSEQ multiplex PCR, the repertoire was profiled, and TCRdb retains in-frame clones only, with some absent. The sample holds 55,000 to 75,000 clones, under 80% seen once. Germline V gene data show CDR1 as SGHVS and CDR2 as FNYEAQ. With 3 bases clipped from V and 1 base from J, the junction kept 8 bases outside the gene matches. The CDR3 runs to 16 residues. J is TRBJ1-1 and V is TRBV7-6, with TRBD1 identical over 7 bases. This receptor was taken from a man aged 30 to 39 in good health and CMV-seropositive. The specimen was PBMCs. The CDR3 bases are TGTGCCAGCAGCTTGGCAGGGGGAGGCACGAACACTGAAGCTTTCTTT. Its protein product is CASSLAGGGTNTEAFF.